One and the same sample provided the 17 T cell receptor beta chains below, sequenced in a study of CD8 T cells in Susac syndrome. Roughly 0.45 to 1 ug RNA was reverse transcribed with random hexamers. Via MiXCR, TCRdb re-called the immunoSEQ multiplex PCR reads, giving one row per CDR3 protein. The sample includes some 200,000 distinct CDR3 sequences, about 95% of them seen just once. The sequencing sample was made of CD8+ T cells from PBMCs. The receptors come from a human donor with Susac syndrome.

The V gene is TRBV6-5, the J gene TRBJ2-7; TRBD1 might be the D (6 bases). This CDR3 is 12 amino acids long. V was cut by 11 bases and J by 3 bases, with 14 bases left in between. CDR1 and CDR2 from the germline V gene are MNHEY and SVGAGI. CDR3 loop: CASRAGDYEQYF. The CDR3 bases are TGTGCCTCCCGGGCAGGGGACTACGAGCAGTACTTC.

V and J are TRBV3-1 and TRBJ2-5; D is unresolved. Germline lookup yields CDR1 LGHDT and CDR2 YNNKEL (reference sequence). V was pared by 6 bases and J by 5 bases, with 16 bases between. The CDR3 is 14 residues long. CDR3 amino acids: CASSRRFGWETQYF. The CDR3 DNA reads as TGTGCCAGCAGTCGACGTTTCGGCTGGGAGACCCAGTACTTC.

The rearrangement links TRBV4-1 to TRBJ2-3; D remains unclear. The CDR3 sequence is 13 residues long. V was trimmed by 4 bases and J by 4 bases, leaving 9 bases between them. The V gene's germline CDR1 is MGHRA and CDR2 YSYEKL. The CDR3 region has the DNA TGCGCCAGCAGCCCGACAATTCCAGATACGCAGTATTTT. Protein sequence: CASSPTIPDTQYF.

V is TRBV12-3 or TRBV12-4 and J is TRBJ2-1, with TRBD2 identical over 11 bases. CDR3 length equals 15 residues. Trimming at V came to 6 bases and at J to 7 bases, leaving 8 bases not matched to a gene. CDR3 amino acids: CASRLTSGGSNEQFF. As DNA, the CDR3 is TGTGCCAGCAGACTTACTAGCGGGGGATCTAATGAGCAGTTCTTC.

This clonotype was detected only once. This CDR3 is CSVDPQGNTEAFF. DNA for the CDR3: TGCAGCGTGGACCCTCAGGGTAATACTGAAGCTTTCTTT. The chain carries TRBV29-1 and TRBJ1-1, with D maybe TRBD1 (5 bases). The germline V gene has CDR1 SQVTM and CDR2 ANQGSEA. The ends were cut back, 6 bases at V and 5 bases at J, with 16 bases in the middle. The CDR3 covers 13 residues. The full variable domain, completed using reference TRBV29-1 and TRBJ1-1, is SAVISQKPSRDICQRGTSLTIQCQVDSQVTMMFWYRQQPGQSLTLIATANQGSEATYESGFVIDKFPISRPNLTFSTLTVSNMSPEDSSIYLCSVDPQGNTEAFFGQGTRLTVV.

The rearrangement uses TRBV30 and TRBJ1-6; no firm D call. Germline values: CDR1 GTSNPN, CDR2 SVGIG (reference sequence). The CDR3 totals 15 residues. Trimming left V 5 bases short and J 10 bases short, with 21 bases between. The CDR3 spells CAWAGMREEESPLHF. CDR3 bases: TGTGCCTGGGCGGGGATGAGAGAGGAAGAATCACCCCTCCACTTT. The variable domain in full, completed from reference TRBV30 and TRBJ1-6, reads SQTIHQWPATLVQPVGSPLSLECTVEGTSNPNLYWYRQAAGRGLQLLFYSVGIGQISSEVPQNLSASRPQDRQFILSSKKLLLSDSGFYLCAWAGMREEESPLHFGNGTRLTVT.

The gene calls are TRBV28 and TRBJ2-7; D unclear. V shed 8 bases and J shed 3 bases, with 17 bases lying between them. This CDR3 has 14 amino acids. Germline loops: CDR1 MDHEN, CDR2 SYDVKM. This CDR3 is CASSVGSSGYEQYF. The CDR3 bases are TGTGCCAGCTCCGTGGGTTCCTCGGGCTACGAGCAGTACTTC.

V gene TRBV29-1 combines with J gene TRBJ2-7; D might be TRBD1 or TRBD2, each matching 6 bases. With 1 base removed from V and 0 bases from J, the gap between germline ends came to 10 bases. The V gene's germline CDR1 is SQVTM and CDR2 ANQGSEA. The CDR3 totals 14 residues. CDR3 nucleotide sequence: TGCAGCGTTGAAGGGGAGGACAGCTCCTACGAGCAGTACTTC. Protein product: CSVEGEDSSYEQYF.

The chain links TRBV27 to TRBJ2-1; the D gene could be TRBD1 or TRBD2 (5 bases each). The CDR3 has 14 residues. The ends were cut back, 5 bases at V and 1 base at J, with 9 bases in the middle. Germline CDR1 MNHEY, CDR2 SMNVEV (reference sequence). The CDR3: CASSMGPSYNEQFF. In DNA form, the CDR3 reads TGTGCCAGCAGTATGGGACCGTCCTACAATGAGCAGTTCTTC.

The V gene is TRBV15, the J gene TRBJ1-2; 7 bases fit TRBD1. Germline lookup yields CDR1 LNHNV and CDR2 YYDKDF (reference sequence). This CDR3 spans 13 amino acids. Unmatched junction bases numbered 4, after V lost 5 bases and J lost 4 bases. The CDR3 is CATSPRDSYGYTF. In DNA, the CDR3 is TGTGCCACCAGCCCCCGGGACAGCTATGGCTACACCTTC.

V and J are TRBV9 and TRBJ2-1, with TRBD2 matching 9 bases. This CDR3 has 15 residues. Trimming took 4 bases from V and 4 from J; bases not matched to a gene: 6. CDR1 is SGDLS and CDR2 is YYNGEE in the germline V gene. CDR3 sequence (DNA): TGTGCCAGCAGCTCTAGCGGGACCTTTTACAATGAGCAGTTCTTC. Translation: CASSSSGTFYNEQFF.

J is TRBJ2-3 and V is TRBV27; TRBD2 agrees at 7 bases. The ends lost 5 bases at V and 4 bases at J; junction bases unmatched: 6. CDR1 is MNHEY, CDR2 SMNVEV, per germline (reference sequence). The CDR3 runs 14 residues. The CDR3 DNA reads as TGTGCCAGCAGTCCAGGACTAGGCGCAGATACGCAGTATTTT. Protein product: CASSPGLGADTQYF.

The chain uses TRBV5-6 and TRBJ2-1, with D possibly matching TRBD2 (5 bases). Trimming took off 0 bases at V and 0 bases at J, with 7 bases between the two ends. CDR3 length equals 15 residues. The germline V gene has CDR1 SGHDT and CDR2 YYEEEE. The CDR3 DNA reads TGTGCCAGCAGCTTGGGAGGGATCTCCTACAATGAGCAGTTCTTC. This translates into CASSLGGISYNEQFF.

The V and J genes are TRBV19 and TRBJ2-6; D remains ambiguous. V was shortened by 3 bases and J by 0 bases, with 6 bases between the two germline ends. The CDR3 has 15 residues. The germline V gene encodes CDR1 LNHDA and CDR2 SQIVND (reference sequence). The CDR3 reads CASSMGSSGANVLTF. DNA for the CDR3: TGTGCCAGTAGTATGGGCAGCTCTGGGGCCAACGTCCTGACTTTC.

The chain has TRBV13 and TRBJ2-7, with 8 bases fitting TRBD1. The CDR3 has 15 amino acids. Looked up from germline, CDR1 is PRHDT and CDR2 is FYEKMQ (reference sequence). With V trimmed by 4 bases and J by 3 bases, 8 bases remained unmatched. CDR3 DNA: TGTGCCAGCAGCTCCCAGACAGGGGTGGTCTACGAGCAGTACTTC. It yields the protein CASSSQTGVVYEQYF.

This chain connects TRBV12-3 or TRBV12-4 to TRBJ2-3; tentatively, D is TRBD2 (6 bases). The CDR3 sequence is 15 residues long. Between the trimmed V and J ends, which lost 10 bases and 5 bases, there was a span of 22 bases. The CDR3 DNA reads TGTGCCACCGAGCCCCTGGGCGGGATCGGAGATACGCAGTATTTT. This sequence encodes CATEPLGGIGDTQYF.

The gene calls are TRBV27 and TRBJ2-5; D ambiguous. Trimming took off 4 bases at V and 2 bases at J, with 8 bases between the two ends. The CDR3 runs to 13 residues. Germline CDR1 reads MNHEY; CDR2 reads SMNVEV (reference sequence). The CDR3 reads CASSWSDQETQYF. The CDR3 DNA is TGTGCCAGCAGTTGGAGTGATCAAGAGACCCAGTACTTC.